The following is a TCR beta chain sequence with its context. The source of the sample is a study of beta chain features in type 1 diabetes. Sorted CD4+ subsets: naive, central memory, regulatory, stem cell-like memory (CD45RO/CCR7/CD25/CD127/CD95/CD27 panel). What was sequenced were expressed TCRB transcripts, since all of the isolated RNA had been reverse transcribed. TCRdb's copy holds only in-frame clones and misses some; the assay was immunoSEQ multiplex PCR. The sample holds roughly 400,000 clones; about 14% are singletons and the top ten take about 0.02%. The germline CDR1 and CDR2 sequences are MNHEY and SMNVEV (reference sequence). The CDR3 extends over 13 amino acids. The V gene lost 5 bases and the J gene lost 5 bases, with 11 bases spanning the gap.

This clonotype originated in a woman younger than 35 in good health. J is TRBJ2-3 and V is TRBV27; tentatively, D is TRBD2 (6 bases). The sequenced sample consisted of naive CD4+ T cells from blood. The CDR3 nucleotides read TGTGCCAGCAGTCACCGGGGAGGAGATACGCAGTATTTT. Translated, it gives CASSHRGGDTQYF.